This T cell receptor (beta chain) was profiled in a study of OX40 agonist ivuxolimab in advanced cancers. Background for the entire study: Ivuxolimab, which targeted the costimulatory receptor OX40 (CD134), was an agonistic, fully human IgG2 monoclonal antibody. Intravenous ivuxolimab was administered to patients every 2 weeks at six dose levels: 0.01, 0.1, 0.3, 1.5, 3 and 10 mg/kg. Of the 50 or so patients in dose escalation, around 19 had hepatocellular carcinoma, about 15 had melanoma, 9 had renal cell carcinoma and 9 had head and neck cancer. A male proportion of almost 85% and a mean age of approximately 60 years, ranging from about 23 to 79, were recorded for the dose-escalation cohort. Patients were allowed to have had prior anti-PD-1, anti-PD-L1 or anti-CTLA-4 therapy, and around two fifths of the dose-escalation patients had been treated with checkpoint inhibitors. Partial responses occurred in three dose-escalation patients: two with cutaneous melanoma and one with hepatocellular carcinoma. The point of sequencing TCRbeta in the periphery was to test whether ivuxolimab changed TCR sequence diversity and drove clonal T-cell expansion. The paper describes the monotherapy dose-escalation part (N = 52 patients) of the phase I trial of ivuxolimab. General study outcomes and caveats: Antigen specificity was not determined for the clonally expanded peripheral T cells. At doses of 0.1 to 3.0 mg/kg, clonal expansion of both CD4+ and CD8+ T cells in blood was seen between baseline and week 6. After ivuxolimab, more expanded clones were found on average in CD8+ T cells than in CD4+ T cells. In partial responders in the 0.1-3.0 mg/kg groups, normalized peripheral clonal expansion was found to be among the lowest, especially among CD8+ T cells. Low levels of normalized T-cell clonal expansion were also seen in some patients who did not respond.

The trial excluded patients who had a history of autoimmune disease or who were on systemic immunosuppression. In every dose cohort, peripheral blood was drawn for TCR sequencing at baseline, cycle 4 day 1, and cycle 7 day 1. The samples were taken from a phase I, first-in-human, multicenter, open-label dose-escalation trial of ivuxolimab. Adults with locally advanced or metastatic melanoma, renal cell, hepatocellular, or head and neck squamous cell carcinoma were enrolled in the trial. Before TCR sequencing, CD4+ T cells and CD8+ T cells from peripheral blood were sorted into separate populations. CDR1 and CDR2, per the germline V gene (reference sequence), are PRHDT and FYEKMQ. Trimming removed 5 bases from V and 5 bases from J, leaving 10 bases between the germline ends. From cysteine to phenylalanine, the CDR3 is 12 amino acids long. The retained sequence is limited to the CDR3, 36 bases, with the frame set at the first base.

Remarks on this clone: There is no known antigen for this receptor. Base quality data are lacking; no much larger clone is found one base away.

Genomic DNA was isolated from the sorted cells so that the TCRbeta CDR3 region could be sequenced. TCRbeta CDR3 regions were sequenced using the immunoSEQ Assay. Entries here come from immuneACCESS through TCRdb and include only in-frame sequences with V and J called. Some clones fail to appear in such tables; in the studies checked, an unresolved V gene covers under half of the shortfall, and the cause of the remainder is unknown. Here the sample has more than 40,000 clones; 80% to 90% occur a single time. Jointly, the top ten make up about 9.4% of the sample. The TCR originated in an adult with an advanced solid tumor such as melanoma, head and neck, liver or kidney cancer. The rearrangement combines TRBV13 with TRBJ2-7; the D gene remains uncertain. The sequences come from CD4+ or CD8+ T cells sorted from blood, collected in a trial of the OX40 agonist ivuxolimab. CDR3 sequence: CASSPDEDEQYF. The nucleotide sequence reads TGTGCCAGCAGCCCAGATGAGGACGAGCAGTACTTC.